This TCR beta chain emerged from a study of beta chain features in type 1 diabetes. The whole isolated RNA underwent reverse transcription, so sequencing captured expressed TCRB transcripts. Here immunoSEQ multiplex PCR was the method, and the copy in TCRdb shows in-frame clones only, minus some. The data hold roughly 350,000 clones, with 9.5% to 11% observed a single time. Remarks on this clone: The junction shows a germline mismatch at one end, possibly a read error.

Germline V gene data show CDR1 as SSHAT and CDR2 as FNYEAQ (reference sequence). This CDR3 spans 15 amino acids. The specimen was naive CD4+ T cells from blood. The rearrangement links TRBV7-7 to TRBJ2-3; D not resolved. The source is a woman in her 30s in good health. For the CDR3, the DNA is TGTGCTAGCAGCTTAGATGCCCTAGGCACAGATACGCAGTATTTT. Its protein product is CASSLDALGTDTQYF.